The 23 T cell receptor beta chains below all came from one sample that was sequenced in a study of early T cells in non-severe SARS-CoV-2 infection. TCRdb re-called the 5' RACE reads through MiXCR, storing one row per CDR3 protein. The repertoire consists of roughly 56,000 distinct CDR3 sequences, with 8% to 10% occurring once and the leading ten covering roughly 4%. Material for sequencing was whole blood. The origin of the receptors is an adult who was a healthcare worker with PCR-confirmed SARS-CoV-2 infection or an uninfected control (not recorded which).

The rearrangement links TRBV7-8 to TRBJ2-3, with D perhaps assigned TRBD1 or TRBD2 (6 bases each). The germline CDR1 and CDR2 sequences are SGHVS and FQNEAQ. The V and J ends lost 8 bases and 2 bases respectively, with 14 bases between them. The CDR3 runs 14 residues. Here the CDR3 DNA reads TGTGCCAGCCTCAAGGGGGGAATCACAGATACGCAGTATTTT. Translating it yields CASLKGGITDTQYF.

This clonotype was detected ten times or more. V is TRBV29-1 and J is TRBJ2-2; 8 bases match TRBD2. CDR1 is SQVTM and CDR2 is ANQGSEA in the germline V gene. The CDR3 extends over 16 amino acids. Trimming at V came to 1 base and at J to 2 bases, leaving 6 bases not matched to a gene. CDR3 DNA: TGCAGCGTTGAAGGGGTAGCGGGATTAAACACCGGGGAGCTGTTTTTT. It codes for CSVEGVAGLNTGELFF.

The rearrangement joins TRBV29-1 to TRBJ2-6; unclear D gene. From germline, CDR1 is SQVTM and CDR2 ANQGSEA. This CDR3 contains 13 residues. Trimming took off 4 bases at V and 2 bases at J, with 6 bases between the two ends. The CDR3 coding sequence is TGCAGCGTTGGATTTACTGGGGCCAACGTCCTGACTTTC. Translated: CSVGFTGANVLTF.

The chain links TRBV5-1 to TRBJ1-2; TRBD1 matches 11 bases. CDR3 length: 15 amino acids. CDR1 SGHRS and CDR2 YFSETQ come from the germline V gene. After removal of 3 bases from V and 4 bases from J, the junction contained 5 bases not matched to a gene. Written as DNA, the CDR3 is TGCGCCAGCAGCTCTGGACAGGGGGCCCGCTATGGCTACACCTTC. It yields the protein CASSSGQGARYGYTF.

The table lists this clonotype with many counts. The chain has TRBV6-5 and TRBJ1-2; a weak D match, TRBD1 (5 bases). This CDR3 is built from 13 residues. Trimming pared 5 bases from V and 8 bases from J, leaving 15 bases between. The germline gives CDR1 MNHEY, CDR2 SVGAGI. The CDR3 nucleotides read TGTGCCAGCAGTCAGACAGTACGTGCGGGCTACACCTTC. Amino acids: CASSQTVRAGYTF.

CDR3 residues: CASNRPGTSGGASDTQYF. CDR3 DNA sequence: TGTGCCAGCAACCGTCCCGGGACTAGCGGGGGGGCCTCAGATACGCAGTATTTT. This chain joins TRBV2 and TRBJ2-3; 16 nucleotides line up with TRBD2. Germline V gene data show CDR1 as SNHLY and CDR2 as FYNNEI. This CDR3 region has 18 residues. J was trimmed by 4 bases and V by 7 bases; bases with no gene match: 11.

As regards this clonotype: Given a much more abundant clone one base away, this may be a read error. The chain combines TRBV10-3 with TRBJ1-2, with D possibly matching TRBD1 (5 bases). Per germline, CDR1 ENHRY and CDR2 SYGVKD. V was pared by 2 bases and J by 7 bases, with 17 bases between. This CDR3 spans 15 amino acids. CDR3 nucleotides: TGTGCCATCAGTGAGACCAAGGGGACCCTCGGTGGCTACACCTTC. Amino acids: CAISETKGTLGGYTF.

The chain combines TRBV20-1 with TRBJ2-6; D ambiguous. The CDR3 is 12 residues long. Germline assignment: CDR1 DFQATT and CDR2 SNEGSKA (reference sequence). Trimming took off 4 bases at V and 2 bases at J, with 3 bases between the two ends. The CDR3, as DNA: TGCAGTGCTATTCCTGGGGCCAACGTCCTGACTTTC. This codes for CSAIPGANVLTF.

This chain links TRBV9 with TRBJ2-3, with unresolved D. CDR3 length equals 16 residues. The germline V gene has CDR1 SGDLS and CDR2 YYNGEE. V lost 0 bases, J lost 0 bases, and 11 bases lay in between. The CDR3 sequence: CASSVVGLDSTDTQYF. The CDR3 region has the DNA TGTGCCAGCAGCGTAGTGGGGTTGGATAGCACAGATACGCAGTATTTT. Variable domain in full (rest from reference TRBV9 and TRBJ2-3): DSGVTQTPKHLITATGQRVTLRCSPRSGDLSVYWYQQSLDQGLQFLIQYYNGEERAKGNILERFSAQQFPDLHSELNLSSLELGDSALYFCASSVVGLDSTDTQYFGPGTRLTVL.

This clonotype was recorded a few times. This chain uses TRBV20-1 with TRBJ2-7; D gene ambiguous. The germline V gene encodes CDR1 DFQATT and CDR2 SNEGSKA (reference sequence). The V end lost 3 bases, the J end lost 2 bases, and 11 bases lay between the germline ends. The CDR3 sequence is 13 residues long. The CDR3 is CSARAELPYEQYF. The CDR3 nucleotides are TGCAGTGCTAGGGCGGAACTCCCCTACGAGCAGTACTTC.

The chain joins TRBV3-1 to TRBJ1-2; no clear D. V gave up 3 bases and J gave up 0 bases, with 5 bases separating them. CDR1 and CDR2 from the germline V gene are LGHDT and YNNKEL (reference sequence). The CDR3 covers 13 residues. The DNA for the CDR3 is TGTGCCAGCAGCCAGACCGCTAACTATGGCTACACCTTC. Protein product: CASSQTANYGYTF.

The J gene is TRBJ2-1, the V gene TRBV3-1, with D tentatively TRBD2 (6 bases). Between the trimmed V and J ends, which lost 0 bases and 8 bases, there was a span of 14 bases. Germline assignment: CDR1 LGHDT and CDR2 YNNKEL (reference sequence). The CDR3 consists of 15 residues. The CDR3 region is CASSQDPLAWDEQFF. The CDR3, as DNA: TGTGCCAGCAGCCAAGATCCGCTAGCGTGGGATGAGCAGTTCTTC.

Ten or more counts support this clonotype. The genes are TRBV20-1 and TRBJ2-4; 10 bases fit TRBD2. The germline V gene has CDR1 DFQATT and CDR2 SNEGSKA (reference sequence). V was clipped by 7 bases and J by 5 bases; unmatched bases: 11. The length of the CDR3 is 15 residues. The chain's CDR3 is CSVPNPGLAENIQYF. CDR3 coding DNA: TGCAGTGTCCCAAACCCAGGACTAGCGGAAAACATTCAGTACTTC.

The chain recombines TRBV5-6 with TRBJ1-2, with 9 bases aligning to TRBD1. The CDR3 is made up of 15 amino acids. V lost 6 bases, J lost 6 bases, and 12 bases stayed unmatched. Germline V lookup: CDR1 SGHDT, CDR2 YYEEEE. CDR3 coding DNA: TGTGCCAGCATGGAGACCGGGACAGGGACGAATGGCTACACCTTC. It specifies CASMETGTGTNGYTF.

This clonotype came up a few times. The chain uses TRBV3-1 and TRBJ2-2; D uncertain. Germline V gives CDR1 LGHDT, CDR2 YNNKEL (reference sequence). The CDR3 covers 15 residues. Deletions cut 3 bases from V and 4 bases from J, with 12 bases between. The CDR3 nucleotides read TGTGCCAGCAGCCAGGAAACAGCATTCACCGGGGAGCTGTTTTTT. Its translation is CASSQETAFTGELFF. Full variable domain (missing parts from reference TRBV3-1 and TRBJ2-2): DTAVSQTPKYLVTQMGNDKSIKCEQNLGHDTMYWYKQDSKKFLKIMFSYNNKELIINETVPNRFSPKSPDKAHLNLHINSLELGDSAVYFCASSQETAFTGELFFGEGSRLTVL.

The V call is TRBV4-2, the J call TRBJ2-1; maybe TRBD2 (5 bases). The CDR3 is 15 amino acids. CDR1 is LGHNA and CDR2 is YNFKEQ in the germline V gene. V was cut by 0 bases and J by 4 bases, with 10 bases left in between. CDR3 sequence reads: CASSQEGSVYNEQFF. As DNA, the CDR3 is TGTGCCAGCAGCCAAGAAGGTAGCGTTTACAATGAGCAGTTCTTC.

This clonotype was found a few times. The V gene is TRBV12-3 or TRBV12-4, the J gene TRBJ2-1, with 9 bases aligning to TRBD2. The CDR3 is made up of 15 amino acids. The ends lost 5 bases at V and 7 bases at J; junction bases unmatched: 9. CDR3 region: CASSPTGTSYNEQFF. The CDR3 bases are TGTGCCAGCAGTCCAACCGGGACTAGCTATAATGAGCAGTTCTTC.

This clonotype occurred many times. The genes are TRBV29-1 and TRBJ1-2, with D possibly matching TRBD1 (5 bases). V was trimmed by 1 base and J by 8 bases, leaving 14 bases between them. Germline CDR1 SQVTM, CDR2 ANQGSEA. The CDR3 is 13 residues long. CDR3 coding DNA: TGCAGCGTTGAAGCGAGGGGAGTCAGAGGCTACACCTTC. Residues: CSVEARGVRGYTF. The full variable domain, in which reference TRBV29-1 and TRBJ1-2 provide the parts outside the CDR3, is SAVISQKPSRDICQRGTSLTIQCQVDSQVTMMFWYRQQPGQSLTLIATANQGSEATYESGFVIDKFPISRPNLTFSTLTVSNMSPEDSSIYLCSVEARGVRGYTFGSGTRLTVV.

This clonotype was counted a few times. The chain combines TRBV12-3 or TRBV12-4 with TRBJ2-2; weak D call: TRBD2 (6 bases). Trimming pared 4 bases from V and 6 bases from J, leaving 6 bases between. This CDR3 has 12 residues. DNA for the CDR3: TGTGCCAGCAGTTGGGAGGCCGGGGAGCTGTTTTTT. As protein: CASSWEAGELFF.

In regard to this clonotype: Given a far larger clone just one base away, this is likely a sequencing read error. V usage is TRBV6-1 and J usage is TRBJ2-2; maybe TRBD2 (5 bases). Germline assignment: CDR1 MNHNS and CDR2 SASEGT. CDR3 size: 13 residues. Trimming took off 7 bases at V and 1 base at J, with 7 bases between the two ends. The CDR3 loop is CASNRGNTGELFF. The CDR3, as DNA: TGTGCCAGCAACCGGGGGAACACCGGGGAGCTGTTTTTT.

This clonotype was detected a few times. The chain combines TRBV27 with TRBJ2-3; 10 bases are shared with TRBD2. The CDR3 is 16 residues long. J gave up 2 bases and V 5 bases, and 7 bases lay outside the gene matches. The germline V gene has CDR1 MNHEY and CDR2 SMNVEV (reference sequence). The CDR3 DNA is TGTGCCAGCAGTCTCATAGCGGGGGGAGACACAGATACGCAGTATTTT. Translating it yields CASSLIAGGDTDTQYF.

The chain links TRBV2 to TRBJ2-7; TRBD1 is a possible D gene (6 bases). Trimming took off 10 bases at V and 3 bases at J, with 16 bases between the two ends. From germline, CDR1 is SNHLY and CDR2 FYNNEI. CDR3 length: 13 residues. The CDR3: CAIKQGDYYEQYF. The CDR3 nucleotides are TGTGCCATCAAACAGGGAGATTACTACGAGCAGTACTTC.

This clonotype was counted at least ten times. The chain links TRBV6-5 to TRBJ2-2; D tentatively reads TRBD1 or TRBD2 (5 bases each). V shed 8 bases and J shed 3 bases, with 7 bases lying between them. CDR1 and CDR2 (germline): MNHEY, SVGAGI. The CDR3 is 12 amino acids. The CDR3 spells CASGDHTGELFF. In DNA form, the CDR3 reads TGTGCCAGCGGGGACCACACCGGGGAGCTGTTTTTT.